Below are 3 T cell receptor beta chains sequenced from a single sample in a study of T cell changes during pregnancy in multiple sclerosis. Libraries were prepared by immunoSEQ multiplex PCR; TCRdb keeps only in-frame clonotypes and omits some of them. The repertoire holds some 70,000 clones, with 91% as singletons. This specimen consisted of CD8+ T cells from peripheral blood mononuclear cells, obtained before pregnancy. These receptors were collected from a female donor with multiple sclerosis, enrolled in a pregnancy study.

This sequence joins TRBV7-3 and TRBJ2-2; D not certain. Germline CDR1 and CDR2: SGHTA and FQGTGA. This CDR3 is 14 amino acids long. Trimming removed 1 base at V and 3 bases at J, with 6 bases between. DNA for the CDR3: TGTGCCAGCAGCTTAAAGCACGACACCGGGGAGCTGTTTTTT. The encoded protein is CASSLKHDTGELFF.

J is TRBJ1-6 and V is TRBV19; D gene ambiguous. The V end lost 1 base, the J end lost 9 bases, and 7 bases lay between the germline ends. The CDR3 length is 13 residues. Per germline, CDR1 LNHDA and CDR2 SQIVND (reference sequence). The CDR3 is CASSIVSGSPLHF. The CDR3 DNA reads TGTGCCAGTAGTATAGTGAGCGGTTCACCCCTCCACTTT.

V gene TRBV2 combines with J gene TRBJ2-5; TRBD1 aligns across 7 bases. Germline V gene data show CDR1 as SNHLY and CDR2 as FYNNEI. CDR3 length: 14 amino acids. With V trimmed by 8 bases and J by 3 bases, 9 bases remained unmatched. This CDR3 is CASYDREGKETQYF. The CDR3 nucleotides are TGTGCCAGCTATGACAGGGAAGGAAAAGAGACCCAGTACTTC.